What follows is one T cell receptor (beta chain) and its context. These data come from a study of blood T cell repertoires in COVID-19. As processed by the authors: Counts of nucleated cells, estimated from reference gene primer amplification, were obtained. Assay: immunoSEQ multiplex PCR; the TCRdb copy retains only in-frame clones and omits some. For V, J and clone size, that table is used; D and trimming come from the DNA. The table includes 260,000 or so clones, 83% detected once. Germline V gene data show CDR1 as MNHEY and CDR2 as SMNVEV (reference sequence). CDR3 length equals 13 residues. V was clipped by 4 bases and J by 0 bases, with 6 bases between them.

The J gene is TRBJ1-1, the V gene TRBV27; unclear D gene. The sample consisted of PBMCs or T cells enriched from blood (not recorded which). This clonotype originated in a woman in her thirties or forties who had been exposed to COVID-19. CDR3 bases: TGTGCCAGCAGTTACTCTATGAACACTGAAGCTTTCTTT. It encodes CASSYSMNTEAFF.